The following is a T cell receptor beta chain sequence with its context. Antigen specificity is unknown. This entry belongs to a study of PD-1 blockade in classical Hodgkin lymphoma. Whole-study context: Intravenous delivery of nivolumab at 3 mg/kg to patients occurred every 2 weeks. Study-wide findings and caveats: In newly diagnosed patients, baseline TCR diversity was reportedly below that of healthy donors. Anyone who began nivolumab under 1 year after ASCT was excluded.

The CDR3 extends over 15 amino acids. J gave up 4 bases and V 5 bases, and 6 bases lay outside the gene matches. Germline lookup yields CDR1 SGHTA and CDR2 FQGNSA. Every patient relapsed after autologous stem cell transplantation, and brentuximab vedotin exposure varied. Libraries were prepared by immunoSEQ multiplex PCR; TCRdb keeps only in-frame clonotypes and omits some of them. In the table there are some 45,000 clones, about 90% of which are singletons. V and J are TRBV7-2 and TRBJ2-3, with 10 nucleotides matching TRBD2. The sequence was collected from a human donor with classical Hodgkin lymphoma. Sample: peripheral blood mononuclear cells (PBMCs), taken at baseline. The CDR3 is CASSRFSGGPDTQYF. The CDR3 DNA is TGTGCCAGCAGCCGCTTTAGCGGGGGGCCAGATACGCAGTATTTT.